The following is a TCR beta chain sequence with its context. Original methodology: Amplification with reference gene primers provided the estimates of nucleated cell counts. Data came from immunoSEQ multiplex PCR; TCRdb stores just in-frame clones and leaves some out. V, J and clone size were drawn from that table, and D and trimming were deduced from the DNA. The top ten hold roughly 3.1% of the sample, which has 200,000 to 300,000 clones, approximately 86% seen once. Adults between about 18 and 89 years of age took part from about two dozen US areas. Self-reported history from a screening survey and questionnaire set each donor's cohort. This sample is part of a study of blood T cell repertoires in COVID-19. Study in general: Whether acute or convalescent, the COVID-19 samples came from the United States, Italy and Spain.

The V gene's germline CDR1 is SEHNR and CDR2 FQNEAQ (reference sequence). CDR3 length: 12 residues. V lost 3 bases to trimming and J lost 5 bases, with 7 bases between them. V usage is TRBV7-9 and J usage is TRBJ1-1; D unresolved. The sequence came from a woman aged 40 to 49 with acute COVID-19. The sequenced material came from PBMCs or T cells enriched from blood (not recorded which). CDR3 DNA: TGTGCCAGCAGCTTGAGTCGAACTGAAGCTTTCTTT. Protein product: CASSLSRTEAFF.